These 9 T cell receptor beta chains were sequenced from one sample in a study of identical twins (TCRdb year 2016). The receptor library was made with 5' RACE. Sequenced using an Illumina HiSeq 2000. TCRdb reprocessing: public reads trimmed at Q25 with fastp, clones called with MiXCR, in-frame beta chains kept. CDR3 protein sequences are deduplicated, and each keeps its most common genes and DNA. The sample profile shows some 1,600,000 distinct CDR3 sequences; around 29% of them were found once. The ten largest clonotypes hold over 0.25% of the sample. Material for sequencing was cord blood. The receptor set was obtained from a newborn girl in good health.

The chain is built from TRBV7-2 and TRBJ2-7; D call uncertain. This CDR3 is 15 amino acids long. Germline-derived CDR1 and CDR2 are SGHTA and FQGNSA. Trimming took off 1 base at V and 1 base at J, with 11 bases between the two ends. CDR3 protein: CASSLVDAGSYEQYF. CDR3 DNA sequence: TGTGCCAGCAGCTTAGTCGACGCTGGTTCCTACGAGCAGTACTTC.

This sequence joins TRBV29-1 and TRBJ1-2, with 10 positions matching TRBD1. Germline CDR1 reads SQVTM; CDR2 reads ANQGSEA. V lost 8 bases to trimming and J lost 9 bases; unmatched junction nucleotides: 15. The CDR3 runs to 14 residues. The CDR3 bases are TGCAGCACTGACAGGGGGCGAGTAAAAAATAGCTACACCTTC. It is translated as CSTDRGRVKNSYTF.

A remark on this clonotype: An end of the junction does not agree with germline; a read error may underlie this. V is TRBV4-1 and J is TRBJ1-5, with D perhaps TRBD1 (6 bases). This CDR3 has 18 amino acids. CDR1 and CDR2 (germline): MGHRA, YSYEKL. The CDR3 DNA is TGCGCCGGCAGCCAAGAAACACCCTCGGGGGCAGGGCACCAGCCCCAGCATTTT. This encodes CAGSQETPSGAGHQPQHF.

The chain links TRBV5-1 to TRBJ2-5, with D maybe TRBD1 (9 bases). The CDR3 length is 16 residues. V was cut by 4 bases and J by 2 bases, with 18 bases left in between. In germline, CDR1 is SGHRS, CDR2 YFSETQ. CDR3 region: CASSTGGAGGQETQYF. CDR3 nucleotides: TGCGCCAGCAGCACAGGGGGCGCGGGAGGACAAGAGACCCAGTACTTC.

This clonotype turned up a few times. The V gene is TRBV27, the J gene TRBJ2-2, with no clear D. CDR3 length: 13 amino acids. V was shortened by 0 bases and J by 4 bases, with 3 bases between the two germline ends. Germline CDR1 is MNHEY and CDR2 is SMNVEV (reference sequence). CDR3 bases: TGTGCCAGCAGTTTATCAATCACCGGGGAGCTGTTTTTT. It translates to CASSLSITGELFF.

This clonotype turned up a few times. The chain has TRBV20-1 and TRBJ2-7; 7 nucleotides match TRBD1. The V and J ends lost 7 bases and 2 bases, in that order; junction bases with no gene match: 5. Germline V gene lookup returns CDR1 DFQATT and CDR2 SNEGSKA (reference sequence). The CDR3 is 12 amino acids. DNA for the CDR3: TGCAGTGTATACCAGGGGGCCTACGAGCAGTACTTC. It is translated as CSVYQGAYEQYF.

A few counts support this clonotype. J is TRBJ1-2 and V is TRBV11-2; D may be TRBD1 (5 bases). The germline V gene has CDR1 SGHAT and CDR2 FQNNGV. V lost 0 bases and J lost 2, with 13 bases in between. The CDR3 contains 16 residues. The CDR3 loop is CASSLDSGGENYGYTF. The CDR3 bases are TGTGCCAGCAGCTTAGATTCTGGAGGGGAGAACTATGGCTACACCTTC.

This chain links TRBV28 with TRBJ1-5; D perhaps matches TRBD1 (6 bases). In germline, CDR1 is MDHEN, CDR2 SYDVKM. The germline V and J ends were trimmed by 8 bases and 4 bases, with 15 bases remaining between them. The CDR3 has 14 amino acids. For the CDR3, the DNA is TGTGCCAGCCGCTTGCTCAGGGGAAATCAGCCCCAGCATTTT. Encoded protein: CASRLLRGNQPQHF.

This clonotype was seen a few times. In nucleotides, the CDR3 is TGCGCCAGCAGCGGAACCAGGGCTAGCTCCTACAATGAGCAGTTCTTC. This codes for CASSGTRASSYNEQFF. V is TRBV5-1 and J is TRBJ2-1; tentatively, D is TRBD1 (5 bases). This CDR3 is built from 16 residues. The germline V gene encodes CDR1 SGHRS and CDR2 YFSETQ. The ends were cut back, 4 bases at V and 0 bases at J, with 14 bases in the middle. The full variable domain, its missing parts supplied by reference TRBV5-1 and TRBJ2-1, is KAGVTQTPRYLIKTRGQQVTLSCSPISGHRSVSWYQQTPGQGLQFLFEYFSETQRNKGNFPGRFSGRQFSNSRSEMNVSTLELGDSALYLCASSGTRASSYNEQFFGPGTRLTVL.